This T cell receptor beta chain was profiled in a study of T cell repertoires in ileal Crohn's disease. The wider study: M6 samples are neoterminal ileum biopsies from postoperative colonoscopy. Regarding the study as a whole: Compared with non-smokers, active smokers at surgery showed more clonal expansions.

Clones were sequenced by immunoSEQ multiplex PCR, and TCRdb holds only the in-frame ones, with some missing. The table lists about 13,000 clones, 80% to 90% of them singletons. Trimming took 1 base from V and 9 from J, leaving 13 bases between them. The CDR3 has 14 amino acids. Germline CDR1 reads MNHEY; CDR2 reads SMNVEV (reference sequence). Time point given: neoterminal ileum biopsy at postoperative endoscopy, about 6 months after surgery. In regard to this clone: Its antigen remains unknown.

The source is an adult with Crohn's disease. The specimen was ileal tissue. This chain connects TRBV27 to TRBJ1-5; D possibly corresponds to TRBD1 (6 bases). CDR3: CASSLFSGESPQHF. Written as DNA, the CDR3 is TGTGCCAGCAGTTTATTCTCAGGGGAATCGCCCCAGCATTTT.